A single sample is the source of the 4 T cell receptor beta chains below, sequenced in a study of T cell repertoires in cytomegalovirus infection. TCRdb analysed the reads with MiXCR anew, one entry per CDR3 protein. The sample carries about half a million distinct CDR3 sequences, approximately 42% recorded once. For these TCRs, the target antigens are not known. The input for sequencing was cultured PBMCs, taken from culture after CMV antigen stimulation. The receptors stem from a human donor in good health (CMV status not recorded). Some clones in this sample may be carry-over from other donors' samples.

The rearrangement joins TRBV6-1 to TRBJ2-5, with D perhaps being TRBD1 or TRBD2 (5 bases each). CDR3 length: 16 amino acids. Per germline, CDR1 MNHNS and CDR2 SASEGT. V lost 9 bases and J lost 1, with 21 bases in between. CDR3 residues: CASHEGIAAGQETQYF. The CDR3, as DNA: TGTGCCAGTCACGAGGGGATCGCGGCCGGCCAAGAGACCCAGTACTTC.

The CDR3 sequence: CASSILNQPQHF. CDR3 bases: TGTGCCAGTAGTATACTTAATCAGCCCCAGCATTTT. The V gene is TRBV19, the J gene TRBJ1-5; D is unclear. Germline values: CDR1 LNHDA, CDR2 SQIVND (reference sequence). V lost 2 bases to trimming and J lost 4 bases, with 3 bases between them. This CDR3 has 12 residues. Supplemented by reference TRBV19 and TRBJ1-5, the full variable domain reads DGGITQSPKYLFRKEGQNVTLSCEQNLNHDAMYWYRQDPGQGLRLIYYSQIVNDFQKGDIAEGYSVSREKKESFPLTVTSAQKNPTAFYLCASSILNQPQHFGDGTRLSIL.

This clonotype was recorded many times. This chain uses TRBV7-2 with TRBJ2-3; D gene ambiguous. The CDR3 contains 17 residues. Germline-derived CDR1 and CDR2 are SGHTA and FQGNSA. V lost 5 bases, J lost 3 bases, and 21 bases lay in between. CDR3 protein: CASSASRALFGTDTQYF. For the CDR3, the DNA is TGTGCCAGCAGCGCGTCCCGGGCTCTCTTTGGAACAGATACGCAGTATTTT.

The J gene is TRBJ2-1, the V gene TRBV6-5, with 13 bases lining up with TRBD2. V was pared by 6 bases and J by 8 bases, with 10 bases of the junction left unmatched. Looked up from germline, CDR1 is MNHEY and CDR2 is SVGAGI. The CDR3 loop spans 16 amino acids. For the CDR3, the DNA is TGTGCCAGCAGCAGACTAGCGGGAGGTGCGGGGGATGAGCAGTTCTTC. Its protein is CASSRLAGGAGDEQFF.